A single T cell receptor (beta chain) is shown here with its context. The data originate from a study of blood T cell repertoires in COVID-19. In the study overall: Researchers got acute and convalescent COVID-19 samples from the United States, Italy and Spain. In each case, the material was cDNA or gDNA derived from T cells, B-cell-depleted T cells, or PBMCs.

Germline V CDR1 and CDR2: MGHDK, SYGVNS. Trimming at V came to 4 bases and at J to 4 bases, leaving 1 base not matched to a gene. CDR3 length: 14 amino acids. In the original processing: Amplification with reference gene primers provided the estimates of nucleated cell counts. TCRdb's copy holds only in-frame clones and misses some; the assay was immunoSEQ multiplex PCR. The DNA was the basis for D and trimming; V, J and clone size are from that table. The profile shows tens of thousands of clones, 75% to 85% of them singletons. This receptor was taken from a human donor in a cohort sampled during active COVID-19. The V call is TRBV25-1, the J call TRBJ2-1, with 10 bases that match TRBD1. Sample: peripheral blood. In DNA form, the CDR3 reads TGTGCCAGCAGTGGGACAGGGGGGTACAATGAGCAGTTCTTC. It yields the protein CASSGTGGYNEQFF. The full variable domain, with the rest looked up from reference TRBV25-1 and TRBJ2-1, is EADIYQTPRYLVIGTGKKITLECSQTMGHDKMYWYQQDPGMELHLIHYSYGVNSTEKGDLSSESTVSRIRTEHFPLTLESARPSHTSQYLCASSGTGGYNEQFFGPGTRLTVL.